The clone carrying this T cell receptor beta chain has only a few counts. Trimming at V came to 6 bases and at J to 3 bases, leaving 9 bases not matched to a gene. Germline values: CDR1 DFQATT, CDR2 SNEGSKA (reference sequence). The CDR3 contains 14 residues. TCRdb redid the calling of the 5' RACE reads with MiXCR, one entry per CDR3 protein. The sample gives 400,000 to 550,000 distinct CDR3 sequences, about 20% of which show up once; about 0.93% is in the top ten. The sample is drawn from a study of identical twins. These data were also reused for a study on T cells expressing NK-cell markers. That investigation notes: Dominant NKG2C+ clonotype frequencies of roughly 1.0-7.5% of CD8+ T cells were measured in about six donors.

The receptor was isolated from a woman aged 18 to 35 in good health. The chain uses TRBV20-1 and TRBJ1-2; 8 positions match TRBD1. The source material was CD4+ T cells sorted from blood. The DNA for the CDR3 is TGCAGTGCCGCGGCAGGACAGGGATACTATGGCTACACCTTC. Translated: CSAAAGQGYYGYTF.